This T cell receptor (beta chain) was recovered during a study of blood T cell repertoires in COVID-19. As for the study in general: Some COVID-19 samples were acute and others convalescent; all came from the United States, Italy and Spain. PBMCs, B-cell-depleted T cells, or T cells provided the cDNA or gDNA that made up the material.

Per the original methods: Nucleated cell counts were estimated from reference gene primer amplification. Profiling relied on immunoSEQ multiplex PCR, and the TCRdb table lists in-frame clones only, not all of them. For V, J and clone size, that table is used; D and trimming come from the DNA. The table records about 380,000 clones, approximately 88% of them present only once. V shed 3 bases and J shed 1 base, with 6 bases lying between them. This CDR3 is 13 amino acids long. The sequencing sample was made of peripheral blood. This receptor was taken from a man between 35 and 55 years old with acute or convalescent COVID-19. V is TRBV12-3 or TRBV12-4 and J is TRBJ1-1; D not resolved. Here the CDR3 reads CASSLFRNTEAFF. As DNA, the CDR3 is TGTGCCAGCAGTTTGTTTCGGAACACTGAAGCTTTCTTT.